The table lists the clone carrying this T cell receptor beta chain with a few counts. Its antigen is undetermined. Deletions cut 5 bases from V and 8 bases from J, with 10 bases between. Germline loops: CDR1 SGDLS, CDR2 YYNGEE. The CDR3 sequence is 11 residues long. These data belong to a study of T cells after yellow fever vaccination. Study-wide results and caveats: Contaminants from the bulk population, in the form of abundant clonotypes, could be found in FACS-sorted repertoires. Boosting was followed by the reappearance of most primary-vaccination clones (just under 97% CD4, around 86% CD8). Clonotypes appearing in both CD4 and CD8 compartments existed, and their share was small.

Universal primer sites and UMIs were introduced during 5'RACE template-switching synthesis of TCR cDNA. In TCRdb, the 5' RACE reads were re-called with MiXCR into one record per CDR3 protein. The data show some 320,000 distinct CDR3 sequences, less than 9.5% seen once. Sequencing was performed on CD4+ T cells sorted from PBMCs, taken 5 days after the yellow fever booster vaccination. This receptor was obtained from a man aged 18 to 35 who received the YFV17D yellow fever vaccine. The chain carries TRBV9 and TRBJ1-2; D is undetermined. CDR3 residues: CASRPFEGYTF. CDR3 in DNA: TGTGCCAGCAGACCCTTCGAGGGCTACACCTTC.